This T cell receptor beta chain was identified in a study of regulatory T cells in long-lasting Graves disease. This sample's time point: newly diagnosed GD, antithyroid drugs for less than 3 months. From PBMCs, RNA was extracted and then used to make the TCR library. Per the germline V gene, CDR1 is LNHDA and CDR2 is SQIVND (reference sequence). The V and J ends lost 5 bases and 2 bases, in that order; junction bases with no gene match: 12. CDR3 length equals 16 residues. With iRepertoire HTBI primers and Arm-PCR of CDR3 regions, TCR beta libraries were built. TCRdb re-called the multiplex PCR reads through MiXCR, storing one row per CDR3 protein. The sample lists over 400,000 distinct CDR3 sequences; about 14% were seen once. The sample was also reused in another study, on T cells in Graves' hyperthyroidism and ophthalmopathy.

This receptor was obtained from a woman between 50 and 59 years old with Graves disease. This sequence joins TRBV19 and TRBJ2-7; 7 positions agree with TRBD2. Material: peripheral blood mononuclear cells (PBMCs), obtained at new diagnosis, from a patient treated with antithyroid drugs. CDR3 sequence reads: CASSGRRAGLPYEQYF. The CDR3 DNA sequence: TGTGCCAGTAGTGGGAGGAGAGCGGGACTCCCCTACGAGCAGTACTTC.